This T cell receptor (beta chain) was sequenced during a study of blood T cell repertoires in COVID-19. Across the study: Material from acute and convalescent COVID-19 was sourced from the United States, Italy and Spain. T cells, B-cell-depleted T cells, or PBMCs supplied cDNA or gDNA.

Germline lookup yields CDR1 LGHNA and CDR2 YSLEER. V dropped 0 bases and J dropped 5 bases, with 10 bases sitting between them. This CDR3 region has 15 residues. In the authors' workflow: Using reference gene primer amplification, nucleated cell counts were estimated. Clones were sequenced by immunoSEQ multiplex PCR, and TCRdb holds only the in-frame ones, with some missing. Clonal size and the V and J genes are those of that table, whereas D and trimming came from the DNA. This table holds roughly 670,000 clones, 90% found once. The sequence was obtained from a young woman with acute or convalescent COVID-19. V and J are TRBV4-3 and TRBJ2-2, with D possibly TRBD1 on 6 matching bases. Sequenced: peripheral blood. The CDR3 protein is CASSQDRQATGELFF. CDR3 in DNA: TGCGCCAGCAGCCAAGATAGACAGGCAACCGGGGAGCTGTTTTTT.